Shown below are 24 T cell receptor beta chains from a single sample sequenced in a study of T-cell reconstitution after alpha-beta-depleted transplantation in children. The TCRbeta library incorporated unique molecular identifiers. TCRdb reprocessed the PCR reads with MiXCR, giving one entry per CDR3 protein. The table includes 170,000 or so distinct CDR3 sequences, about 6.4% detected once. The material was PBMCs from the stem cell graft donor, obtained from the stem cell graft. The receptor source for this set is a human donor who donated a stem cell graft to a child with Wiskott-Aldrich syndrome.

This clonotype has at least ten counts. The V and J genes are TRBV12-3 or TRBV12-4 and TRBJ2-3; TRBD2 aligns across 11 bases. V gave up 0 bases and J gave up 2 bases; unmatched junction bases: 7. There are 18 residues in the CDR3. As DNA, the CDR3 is TGTGCCAGCAGTTTAGCGCTGCTAGCGGGAGGCACCACAGATACGCAGTATTTT. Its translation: CASSLALLAGGTTDTQYF.

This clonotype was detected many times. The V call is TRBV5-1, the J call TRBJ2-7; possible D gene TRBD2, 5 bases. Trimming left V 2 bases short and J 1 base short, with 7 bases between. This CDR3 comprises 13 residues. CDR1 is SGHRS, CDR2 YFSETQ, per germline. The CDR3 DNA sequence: TGCGCCAGCAGCTTAGAGGGTTCCTACGAGCAGTACTTC. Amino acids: CASSLEGSYEQYF.

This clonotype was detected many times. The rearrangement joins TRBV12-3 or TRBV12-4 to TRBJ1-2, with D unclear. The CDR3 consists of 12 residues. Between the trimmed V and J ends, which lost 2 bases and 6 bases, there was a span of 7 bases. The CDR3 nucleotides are TGTGCCAGCAGTTTATCAGCTGATGGCTACACCTTC. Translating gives CASSLSADGYTF.

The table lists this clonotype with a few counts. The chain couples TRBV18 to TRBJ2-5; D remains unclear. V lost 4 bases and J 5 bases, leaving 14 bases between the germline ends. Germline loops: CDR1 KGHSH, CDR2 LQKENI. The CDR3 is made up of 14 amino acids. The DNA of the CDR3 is TGTGCCAGCTCACAAGACCAGAAAGGGGAGACCCAGTACTTC. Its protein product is CASSQDQKGETQYF.

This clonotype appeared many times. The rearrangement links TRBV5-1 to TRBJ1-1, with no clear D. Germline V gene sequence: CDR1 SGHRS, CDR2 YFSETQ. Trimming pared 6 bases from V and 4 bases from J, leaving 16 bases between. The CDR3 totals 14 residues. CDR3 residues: CASTLGDGITEAFF. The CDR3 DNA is TGCGCCAGCACCTTAGGAGACGGGATCACTGAAGCTTTCTTT.

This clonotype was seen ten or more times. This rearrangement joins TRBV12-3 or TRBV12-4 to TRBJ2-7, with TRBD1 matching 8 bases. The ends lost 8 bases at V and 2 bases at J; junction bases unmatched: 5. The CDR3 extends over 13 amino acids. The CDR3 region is CASAGQGAYEQYF. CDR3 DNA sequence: TGTGCCAGCGCCGGACAGGGAGCCTACGAGCAGTACTTC.

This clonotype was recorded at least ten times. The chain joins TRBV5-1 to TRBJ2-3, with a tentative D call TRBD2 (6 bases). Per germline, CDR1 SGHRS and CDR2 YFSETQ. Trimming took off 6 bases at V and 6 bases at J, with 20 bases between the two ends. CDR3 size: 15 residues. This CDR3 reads CASKVGLANIDTQYF. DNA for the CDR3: TGCGCCAGCAAAGTTGGGCTAGCGAACATCGATACGCAGTATTTT.

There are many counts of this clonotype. CDR3 coding DNA: TGTGCCAGCAGTCTCCTGCCCCTGTGGGGCACAGATACGCAGTATTTT. Translation gives CASSLLPLWGTDTQYF. The V call is TRBV27, the J call TRBJ2-3, with D uncertain. CDR1 MNHEY and CDR2 SMNVEV come from the germline V gene (reference sequence). V was pared by 5 bases and J by 1 base, with 16 bases between. This CDR3 has 16 residues.

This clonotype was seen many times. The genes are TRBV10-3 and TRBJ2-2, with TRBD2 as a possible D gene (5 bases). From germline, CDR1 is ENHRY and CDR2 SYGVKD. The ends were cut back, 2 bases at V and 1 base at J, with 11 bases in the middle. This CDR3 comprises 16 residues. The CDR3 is CAISEGIAWNTGELFF. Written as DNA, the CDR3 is TGTGCCATCAGTGAGGGGATAGCGTGGAACACCGGGGAGCTGTTTTTT.

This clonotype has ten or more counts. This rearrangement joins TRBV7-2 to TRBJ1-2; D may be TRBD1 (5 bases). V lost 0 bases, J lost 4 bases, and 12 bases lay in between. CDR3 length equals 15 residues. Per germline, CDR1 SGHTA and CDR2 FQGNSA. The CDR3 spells CASSLADGAGYGYTF. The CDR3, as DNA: TGTGCCAGCAGCTTAGCCGACGGGGCAGGCTATGGCTACACCTTC.

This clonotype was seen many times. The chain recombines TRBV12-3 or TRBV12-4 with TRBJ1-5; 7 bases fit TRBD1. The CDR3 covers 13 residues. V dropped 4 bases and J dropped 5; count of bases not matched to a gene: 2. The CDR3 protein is CASSSGGDQPQHF. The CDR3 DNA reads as TGTGCCAGCAGTTCAGGGGGTGATCAGCCCCAGCATTTT.

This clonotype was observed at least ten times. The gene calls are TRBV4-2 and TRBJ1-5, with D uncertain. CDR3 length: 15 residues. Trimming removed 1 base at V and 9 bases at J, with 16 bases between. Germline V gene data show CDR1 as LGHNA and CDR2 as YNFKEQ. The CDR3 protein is CASSQAVSLVGPQHF. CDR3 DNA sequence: TGTGCCAGCAGCCAAGCAGTCTCCCTGGTTGGGCCCCAGCATTTT.

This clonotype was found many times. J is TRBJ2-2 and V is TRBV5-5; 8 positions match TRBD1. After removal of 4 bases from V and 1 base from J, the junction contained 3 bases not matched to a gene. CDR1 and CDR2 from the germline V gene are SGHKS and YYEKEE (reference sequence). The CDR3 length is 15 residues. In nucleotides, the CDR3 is TGTGCCAGCAGCGCCGGGACAGGGAACACCGGGGAGCTGTTTTTT. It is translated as CASSAGTGNTGELFF.

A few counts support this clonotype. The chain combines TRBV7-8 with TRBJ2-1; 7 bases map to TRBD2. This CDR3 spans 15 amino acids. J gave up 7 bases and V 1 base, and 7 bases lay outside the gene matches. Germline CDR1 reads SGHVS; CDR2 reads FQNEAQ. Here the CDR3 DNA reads TGTGCCAGCAGCTTAGGAGACTATAGCGGGAATGAGCAGTTCTTC. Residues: CASSLGDYSGNEQFF.

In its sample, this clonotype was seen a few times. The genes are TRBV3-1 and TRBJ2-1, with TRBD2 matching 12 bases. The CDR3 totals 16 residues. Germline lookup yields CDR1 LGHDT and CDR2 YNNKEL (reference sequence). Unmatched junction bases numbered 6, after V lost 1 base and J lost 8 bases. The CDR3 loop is CASSQALAGGPYEQFF. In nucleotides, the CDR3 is TGTGCCAGCAGCCAAGCTCTAGCGGGGGGGCCCTATGAGCAGTTCTTC.

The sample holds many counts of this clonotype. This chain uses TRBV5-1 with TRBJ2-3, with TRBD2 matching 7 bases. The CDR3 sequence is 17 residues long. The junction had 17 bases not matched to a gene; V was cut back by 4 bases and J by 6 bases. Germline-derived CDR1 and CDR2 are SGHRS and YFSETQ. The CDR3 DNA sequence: TGCGCCAGCAGCCCGGGACTACAACCCCAACCATCCGATACGCAGTATTTT. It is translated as CASSPGLQPQPSDTQYF.

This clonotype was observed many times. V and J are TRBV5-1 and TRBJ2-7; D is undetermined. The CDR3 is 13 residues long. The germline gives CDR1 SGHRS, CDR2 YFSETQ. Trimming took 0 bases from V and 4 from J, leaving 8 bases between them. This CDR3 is CASSLATEYEQYF. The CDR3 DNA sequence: TGCGCCAGCAGCTTGGCCACGGAATACGAGCAGTACTTC. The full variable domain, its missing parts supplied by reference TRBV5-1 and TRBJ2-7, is KAGVTQTPRYLIKTRGQQVTLSCSPISGHRSVSWYQQTPGQGLQFLFEYFSETQRNKGNFPGRFSGRQFSNSRSEMNVSTLELGDSALYLCASSLATEYEQYFGPGTRLTVT.

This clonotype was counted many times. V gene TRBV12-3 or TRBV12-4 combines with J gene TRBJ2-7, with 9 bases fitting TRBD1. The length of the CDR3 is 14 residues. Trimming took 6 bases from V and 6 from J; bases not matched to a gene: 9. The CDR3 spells CASRAGTGTGEQYF. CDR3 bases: TGTGCCAGCAGGGCCGGGACAGGGACCGGCGAGCAGTACTTC.

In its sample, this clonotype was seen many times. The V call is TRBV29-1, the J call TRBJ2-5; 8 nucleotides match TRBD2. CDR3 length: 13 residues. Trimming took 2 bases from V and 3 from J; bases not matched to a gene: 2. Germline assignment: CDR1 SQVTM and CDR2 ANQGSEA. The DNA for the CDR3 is TGCAGCGTTGAACGGGGACTAGAAGAGACCCAGTACTTC. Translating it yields CSVERGLEETQYF.

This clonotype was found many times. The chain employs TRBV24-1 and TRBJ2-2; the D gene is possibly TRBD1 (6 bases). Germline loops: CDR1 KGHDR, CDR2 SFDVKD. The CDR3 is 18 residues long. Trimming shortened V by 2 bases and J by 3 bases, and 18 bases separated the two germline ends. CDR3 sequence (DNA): TGTGCCACCAGTGATTCCAGTACAGGGTGGATCGACACCGGGGAGCTGTTTTTT. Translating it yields CATSDSSTGWIDTGELFF.

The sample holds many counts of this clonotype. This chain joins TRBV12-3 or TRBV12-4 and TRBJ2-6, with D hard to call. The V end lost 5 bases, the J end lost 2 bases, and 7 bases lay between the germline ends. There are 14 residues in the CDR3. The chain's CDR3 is CASSTSTGANVLTF. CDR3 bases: TGTGCCAGCAGTACATCAACTGGGGCCAACGTCCTGACTTTC.

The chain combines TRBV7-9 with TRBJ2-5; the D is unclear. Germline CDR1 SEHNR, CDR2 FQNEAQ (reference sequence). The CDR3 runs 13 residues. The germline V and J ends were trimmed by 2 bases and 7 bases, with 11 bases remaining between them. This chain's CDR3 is CASSLLSDSTQYF. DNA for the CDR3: TGTGCCAGCAGCTTACTTTCAGACTCGACCCAGTACTTC. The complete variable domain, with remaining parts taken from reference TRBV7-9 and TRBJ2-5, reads DTGVSQNPRHKITKRGQNVTFRCDPISEHNRLYWYRQTLGQGPEFLTYFQNEAQLEKSRLLSDRFSAERPKGSFSTLEIQRTEQGDSAMYLCASSLLSDSTQYFGPGTRLLVL.

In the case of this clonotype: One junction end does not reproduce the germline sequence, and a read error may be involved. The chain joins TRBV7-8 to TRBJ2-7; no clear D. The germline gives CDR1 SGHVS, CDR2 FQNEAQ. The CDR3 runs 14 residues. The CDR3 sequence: CASSSDTRYYERYF. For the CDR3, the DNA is TGTGCCAGCAGCTCCGACACGCGATACTACGAGCGGTACTTC.

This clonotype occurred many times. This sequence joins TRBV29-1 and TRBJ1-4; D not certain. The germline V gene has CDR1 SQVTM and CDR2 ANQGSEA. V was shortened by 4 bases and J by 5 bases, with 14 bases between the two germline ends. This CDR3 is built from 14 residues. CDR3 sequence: CSVAVAMTNEKLFF. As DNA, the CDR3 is TGCAGCGTTGCGGTAGCTATGACGAATGAAAAACTGTTTTTT. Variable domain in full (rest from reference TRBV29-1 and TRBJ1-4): SAVISQKPSRDICQRGTSLTIQCQVDSQVTMMFWYRQQPGQSLTLIATANQGSEATYESGFVIDKFPISRPNLTFSTLTVSNMSPEDSSIYLCSVAVAMTNEKLFFGSGTQLSVL.